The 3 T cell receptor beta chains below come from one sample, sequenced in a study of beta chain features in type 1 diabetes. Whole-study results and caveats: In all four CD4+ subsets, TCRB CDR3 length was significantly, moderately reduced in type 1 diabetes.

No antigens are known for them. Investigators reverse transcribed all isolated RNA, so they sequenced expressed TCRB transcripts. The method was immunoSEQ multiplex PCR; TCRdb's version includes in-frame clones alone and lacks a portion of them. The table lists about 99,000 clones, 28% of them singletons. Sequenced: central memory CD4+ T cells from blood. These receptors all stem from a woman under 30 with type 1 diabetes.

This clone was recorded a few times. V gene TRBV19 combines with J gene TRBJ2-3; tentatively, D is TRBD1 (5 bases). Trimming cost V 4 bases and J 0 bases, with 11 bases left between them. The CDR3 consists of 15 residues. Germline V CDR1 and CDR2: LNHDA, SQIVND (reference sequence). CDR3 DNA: TGTGCCAGTAGTAAAACACAGGACAGCACAGATACGCAGTATTTT. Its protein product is CASSKTQDSTDTQYF.

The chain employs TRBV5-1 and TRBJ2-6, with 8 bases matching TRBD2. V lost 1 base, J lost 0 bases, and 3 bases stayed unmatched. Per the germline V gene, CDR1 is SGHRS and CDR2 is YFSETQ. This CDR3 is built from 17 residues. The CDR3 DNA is TGCGCCAGCAGCTTGTTAGCGGGAAGCTCTGGGGCCAACGTCCTGACTTTC. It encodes CASSLLAGSSGANVLTF.

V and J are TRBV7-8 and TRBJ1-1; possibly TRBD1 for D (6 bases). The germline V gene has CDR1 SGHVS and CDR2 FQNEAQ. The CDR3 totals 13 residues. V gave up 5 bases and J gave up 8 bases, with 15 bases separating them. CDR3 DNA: TGTGCCAGCAGCCCGGACAGATTGAGGGAAGCTTTCTTT. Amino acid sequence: CASSPDRLREAFF.